Following are 3 T cell receptor beta chains from one sample sequenced in a study of read filtering for tumor transcriptome and immune sequencing. Molecular barcoded adaptors covering alpha/delta and beta/gamma chains were used on around 400 ng RNA. TCRdb processed the reads anew with MiXCR; each CDR3 protein has one entry. The table records 30,000 to 35,000 distinct CDR3 sequences, about a fifth of them present only once. Sequencing was carried out using a population of CD138-negative cells sorted from bone marrow. Source of these receptors: a donor at least 40 years old with multiple myeloma.

This clonotype is a singleton in its sample. V and J are TRBV20-1 and TRBJ1-5; D gene ambiguous. CDR1 DFQATT and CDR2 SNEGSKA come from the germline V gene (reference sequence). The ends were cut back, 7 bases at V and 0 bases at J, with 16 bases in the middle. The CDR3 has 15 amino acids. In nucleotides, the CDR3 is TGCAGTGTCCCCCGGGTGCCATATAGCAATCAGCCCCAGCATTTT. It specifies CSVPRVPYSNQPQHF.

Ten or more counts support this clonotype. The chain joins TRBV7-9 to TRBJ2-1; no firm D call. Germline V lookup: CDR1 SEHNR, CDR2 FQNEAQ (reference sequence). V gave up 1 base and J gave up 5 bases, with 9 bases separating them. The length of the CDR3 is 14 residues. For the CDR3, the DNA is TGTGCCAGCAGCTTAGTCCCCCCAGACAATGAGCAGTTCTTC. Protein sequence: CASSLVPPDNEQFF.

This clonotype was observed at least ten times. V gene TRBV6-4 combines with J gene TRBJ2-3, with 8 bases that match TRBD1. V lost 0 bases and J lost 2; bases outside the gene matches: 1. The CDR3 sequence is 15 residues long. Germline CDR1 and CDR2: MRHNA and SNTAGT. CDR3 sequence: CASSDSDRVTDTQYF. CDR3 DNA sequence: TGTGCCAGCAGTGACTCGGACAGGGTCACAGATACGCAGTATTTT.